These T cell receptor beta chains were read from a single sample in a study of radiation and T cells in renal cell carcinoma. Only in-frame clones appear in the TCRdb table, and some are missing; sequencing was by immunoSEQ multiplex PCR. The sample has over 120,000 clones, around nine tenths seen once. The material sequenced was blood, taken from a patient whose treatment included radiotherapy and nephrectomy. The receptor source for this set is a woman aged 45-65 years with renal cell carcinoma. Each CDR3 is given with its conserved first and last residue. Fields, in order: clone size, V gene, CDR3 protein. Size tells how often a clone was seen (once, few, many) or the class of an expanded clone, and some rows leave it out.

NA	TRBV19	CASSIAGLWGDQPQHF
once	TRBV13	CASSLTGRGPDTQYF
NA	TRBV7-2	CASSLIRTGKSQETQYF
NA	TRBV5-4	CASSPDMVLSGNTIYF
NA	TRBV19	CASSIALWDQPQHF
NA	TRBV5-1	CASSWGQNTGELFF
NA	TRBV19	CASSTAGYYGYTF
few	TRBV7-2	CASSSANNEQFF
once	TRBV19	CASLSGPTNTGELFF
NA	TRBV9	CASSERTGGYGYTF
NA	TRBV6-5	CASRLGGGGYTF
few	TRBV6-5	CASNLVGKDYGYTF
NA	TRBV5-6	CASSLYGGDTEAFF
NA	TRBV7-2	CASSLRGLGQETQYF
NA	TRBV19	CASSIVLGTGGTSYEQYF
NA	TRBV11-3	CASSLRDNEQFF
NA	TRBV14	CASSVVGFEQYF
NA	TRBV7-2	CASSPRVRKGQETQYF
NA	TRBV5-1	CASSKQGQGLGEKLFF
few	TRBV7-2	CASSPTGGTEAFF
once	TRBV5-1	CASSLAGQGSKAFF
NA	TRBV7-2	CASSPTGTNSNQPQHF
NA	TRBV4-1	CASSQESGMATNEKLFF
NA	TRBV5-4	CASSLGQGASGNTIYF
NA	TRBV7-2	CASSLARDNEQFF
NA	TRBV29-1	CSVQAGAETQYF
NA	TRBV6-6	CASSYGLYEQYF
NA	TRBV2	CASSNFNSGNTIYF
NA	TRBV4-3	CASSQDRGQGSGGYTF
NA	TRBV29-1	CSVEEDRGLVGELFF
NA	TRBV9	CASSIGQGPYGYTF
once	TRBV7-2	CASSLRSEGGNQPQHF
NA	TRBV2	CASKRDILSGNTIYF
NA	TRBV11-3	CASSWTSGNRNEQFF
NA	TRBV7-2	CASTRAPVGGAGTGELFF
NA	TRBV28	CASSPGQGPYEQYF
NA	TRBV7-9	CASSLAGGGTGELFF